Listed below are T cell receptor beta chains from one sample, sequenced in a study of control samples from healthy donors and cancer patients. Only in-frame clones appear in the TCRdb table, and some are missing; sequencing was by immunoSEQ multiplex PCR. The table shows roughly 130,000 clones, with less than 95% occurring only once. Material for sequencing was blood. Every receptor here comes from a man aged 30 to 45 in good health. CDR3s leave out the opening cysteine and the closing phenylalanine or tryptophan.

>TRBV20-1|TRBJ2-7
SARERHEQY
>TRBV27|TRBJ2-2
ASGTTGSWTGELF
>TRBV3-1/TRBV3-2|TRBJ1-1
ASSQDTGGRGGEAF
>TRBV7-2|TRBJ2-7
ASSQTAGQGSEQY
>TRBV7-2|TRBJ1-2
ASRPRGHGYT
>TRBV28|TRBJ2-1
ASSLTYEQF
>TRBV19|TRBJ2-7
ASRGAGRGSYEQY
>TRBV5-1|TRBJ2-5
ASSGTGRQETQY
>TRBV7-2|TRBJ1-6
ASSLAPRASLH
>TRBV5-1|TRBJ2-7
ASSLERASYEQY